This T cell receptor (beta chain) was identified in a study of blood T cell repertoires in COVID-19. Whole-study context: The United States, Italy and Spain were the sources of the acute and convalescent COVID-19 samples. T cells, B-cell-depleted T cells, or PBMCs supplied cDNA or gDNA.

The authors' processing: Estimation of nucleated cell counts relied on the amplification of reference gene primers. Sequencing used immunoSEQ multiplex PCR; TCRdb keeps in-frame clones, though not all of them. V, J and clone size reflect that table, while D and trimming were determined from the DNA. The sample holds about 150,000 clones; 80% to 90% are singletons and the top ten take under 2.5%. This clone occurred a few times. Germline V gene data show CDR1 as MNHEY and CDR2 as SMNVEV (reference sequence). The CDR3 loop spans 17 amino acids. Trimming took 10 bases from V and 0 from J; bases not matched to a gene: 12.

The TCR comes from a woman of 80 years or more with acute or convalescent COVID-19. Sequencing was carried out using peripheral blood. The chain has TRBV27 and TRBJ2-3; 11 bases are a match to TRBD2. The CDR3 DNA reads TGTGCCACCCTACCCCATAGCGGGGGGGCTAGCACAGATACGCAGTATTTT. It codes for CATLPHSGGASTDTQYF.